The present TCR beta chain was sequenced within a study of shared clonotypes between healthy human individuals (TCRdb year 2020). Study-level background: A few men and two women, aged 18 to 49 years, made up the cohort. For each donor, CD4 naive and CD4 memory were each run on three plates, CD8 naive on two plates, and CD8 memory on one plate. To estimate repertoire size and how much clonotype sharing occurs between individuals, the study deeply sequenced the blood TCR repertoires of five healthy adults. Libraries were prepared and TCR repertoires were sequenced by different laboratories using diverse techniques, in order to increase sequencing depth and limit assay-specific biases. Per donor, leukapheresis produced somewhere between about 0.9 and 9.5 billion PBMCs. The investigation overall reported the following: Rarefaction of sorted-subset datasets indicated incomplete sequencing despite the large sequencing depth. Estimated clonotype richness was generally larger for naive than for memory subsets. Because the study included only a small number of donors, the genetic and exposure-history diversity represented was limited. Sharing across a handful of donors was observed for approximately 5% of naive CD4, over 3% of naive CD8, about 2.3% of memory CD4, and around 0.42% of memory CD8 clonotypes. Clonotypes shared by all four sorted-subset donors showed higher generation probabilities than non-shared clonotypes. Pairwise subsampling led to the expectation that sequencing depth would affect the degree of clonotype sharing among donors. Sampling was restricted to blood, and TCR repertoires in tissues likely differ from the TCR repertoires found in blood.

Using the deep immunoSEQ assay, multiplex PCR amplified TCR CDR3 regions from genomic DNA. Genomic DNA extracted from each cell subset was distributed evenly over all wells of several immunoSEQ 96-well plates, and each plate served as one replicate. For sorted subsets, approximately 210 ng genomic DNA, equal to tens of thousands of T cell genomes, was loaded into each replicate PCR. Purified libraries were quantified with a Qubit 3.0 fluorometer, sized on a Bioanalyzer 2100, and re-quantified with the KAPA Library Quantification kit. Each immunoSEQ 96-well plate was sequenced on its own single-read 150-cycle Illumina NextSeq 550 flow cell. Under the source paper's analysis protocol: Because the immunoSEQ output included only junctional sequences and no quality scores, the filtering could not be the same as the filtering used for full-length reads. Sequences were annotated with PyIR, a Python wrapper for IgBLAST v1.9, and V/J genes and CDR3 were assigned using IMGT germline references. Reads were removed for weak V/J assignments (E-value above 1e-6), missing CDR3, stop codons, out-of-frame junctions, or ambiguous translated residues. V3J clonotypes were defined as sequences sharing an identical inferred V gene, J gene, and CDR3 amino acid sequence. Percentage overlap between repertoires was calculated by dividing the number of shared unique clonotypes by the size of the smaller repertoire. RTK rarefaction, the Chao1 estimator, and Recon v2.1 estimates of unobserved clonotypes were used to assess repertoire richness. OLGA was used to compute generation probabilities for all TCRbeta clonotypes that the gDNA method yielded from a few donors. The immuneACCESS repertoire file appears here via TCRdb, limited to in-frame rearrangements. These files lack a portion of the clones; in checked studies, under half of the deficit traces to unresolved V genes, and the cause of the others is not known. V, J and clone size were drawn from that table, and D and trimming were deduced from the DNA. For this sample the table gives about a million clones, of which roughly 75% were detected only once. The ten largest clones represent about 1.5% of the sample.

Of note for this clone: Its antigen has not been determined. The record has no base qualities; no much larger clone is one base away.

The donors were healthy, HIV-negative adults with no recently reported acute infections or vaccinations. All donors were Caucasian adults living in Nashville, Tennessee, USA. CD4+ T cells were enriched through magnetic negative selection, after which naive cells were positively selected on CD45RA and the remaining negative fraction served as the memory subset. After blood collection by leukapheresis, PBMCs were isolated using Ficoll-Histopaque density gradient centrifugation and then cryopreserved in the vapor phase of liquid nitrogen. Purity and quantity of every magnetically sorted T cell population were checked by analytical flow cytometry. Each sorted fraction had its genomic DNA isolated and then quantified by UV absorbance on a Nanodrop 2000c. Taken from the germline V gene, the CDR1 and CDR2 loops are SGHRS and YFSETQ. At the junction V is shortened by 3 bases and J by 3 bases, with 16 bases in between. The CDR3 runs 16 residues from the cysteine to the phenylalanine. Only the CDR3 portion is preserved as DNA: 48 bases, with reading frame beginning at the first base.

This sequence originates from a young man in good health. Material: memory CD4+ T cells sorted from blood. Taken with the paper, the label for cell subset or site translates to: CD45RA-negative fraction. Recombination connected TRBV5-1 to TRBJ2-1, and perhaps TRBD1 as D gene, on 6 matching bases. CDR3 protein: CASSSGAPPVYNEQFF. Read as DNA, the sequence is TGCGCCAGCAGCTCAGGGGCCCCCCCCGTCTACAATGAGCAGTTCTTC.